This entry concerns a single T cell receptor (beta chain). The entry originates in a study of blood T cell repertoires in COVID-19. Study as a whole: Sources were T cells, B-cell-depleted T cells, or PBMCs; the material itself was cDNA or gDNA.

The CDR3 contains 15 residues. With 4 bases clipped from V and 5 bases from J, the junction kept 8 bases outside the gene matches. The germline gives CDR1 MNHEY, CDR2 SMNVEV (reference sequence). The table came from immunoSEQ multiplex PCR; TCRdb's copy has only in-frame clones and leaves some out. The repertoire holds about 400,000 clones, with roughly 88% as singletons. The sequenced material came from peripheral blood. This TCR was recovered from a woman in her thirties with active or convalescent COVID-19. The V call is TRBV27, the J call TRBJ2-7, with 10 bases lining up with TRBD1. CDR3 sequence reads: CASSSPGQGSHEQYF. The CDR3, as DNA: TGTGCCAGCAGTTCACCGGGACAGGGGTCCCACGAGCAGTACTTC.